This TCR beta chain was recovered during a study of blood T cells in healthy people across ages. On this clonotype: Its antigen remains unidentified.

Findings of the study overall: Among T cells, TCR beta diversity per million cells dropped roughly linearly as age rose. Possibly confounding the expanded clonotype changes was the fact that donor CMV status was unknown.

A sample-barcoded 5' primer and a J-beta primer mix were used in a second PCR of roughly 6 to 11 cycles. Every sample produced at least 2.5 million CDR3-containing paired-end reads. TCRdb ran MiXCR on the 5' RACE reads and lists one entry per CDR3 protein. The table shows about 670,000 distinct CDR3 sequences, with under 65% occurring only once. The sequenced sample was blood. This sequence originates from a woman older than 75 in good health.

The CDR3 DNA sequence: TGTGCCAGCAGCCAGGCCGCTAGCGGTCAAGAGACCCAGTACTTC. Its protein is CASSQAASGQETQYF. The genes are TRBV3-1 and TRBJ2-4, with 7 bases that match TRBD2. The closer fit of TRBJ2-5 to the DNA end suggests the J call may be wrong. The germline V gene has CDR1 LGHDT and CDR2 YNNKEL (reference sequence). CDR3 length equals 15 residues.